There are a few counts of the clone carrying this TCR beta chain. This record belongs to a study of T cells in Graves' hyperthyroidism and ophthalmopathy. Germline CDR1 MDHEN, CDR2 SYDVKM. This CDR3 has 18 residues. V was trimmed by 3 bases and J by 8 bases, leaving 27 bases between them. Authors of the study amplified TCR beta CDR3 regions from RNA transcripts. Using the HTBI primer set, a first-round RT-PCR was run on the TCR CDR3. TCRdb processed the multiplex PCR reads anew with MiXCR; each CDR3 protein has one entry. Of approximately 400,000 distinct CDR3 sequences listed, more than 14% are singletons.

Sequenced material: blood. This TCR derives from a young woman with Graves' ophthalmopathy. This chain connects TRBV28 to TRBJ2-3, with a weak D call TRBD2 (6 bases). The CDR3 here is CASSFERSGTSFYFTQYF. CDR3 DNA: TGTGCCAGCAGTTTTGAAAGGTCCGGTACTAGCTTTTATTTTACGCAGTATTTT.